The rows below give T cell receptor beta chains drawn from one sample of a study of shared clonotypes between healthy human individuals. Profiled with immunoSEQ multiplex PCR; TCRdb holds only in-frame clones, not every one. In the table there are approximately 2.3 million clones, approximately 95% of which are singletons. Sequenced material: naive CD4+ T cells from PBMCs. The receptors were sampled from a man aged 18 to 29 in good health. Some clones in this sample may be carry-over from other donors' samples. CDR3s include the opening cysteine and the closing phenylalanine or tryptophan. The D gene is left open where the match is weak. Clone size is given for some rows only: seen once, a few or many times, or a class if the clone is expanded.

>TRBJ2-1|TRBD1|NA|TRBV28
CASSSPPGTGAYNEQFF
TGTGCCAGCAGTTCACCCCCTGGGACAGGGGCCTACAATGAGCAGTTCTTC
>TRBJ2-3|NA|NA|TRBV5-1
CASSESLSTDTQYF
TGCGCCAGCAGCGAGTCCCTCAGCACAGATACGCAGTATTTT
>TRBJ2-2|TRBD2|NA|TRBV5-4
CASSSMGGSRTGELFF
TGTGCCAGCAGCTCAATGGGCGGGAGTAGGACCGGGGAGCTGTTTTTT
>TRBJ2-7|NA|NA|TRBV6-5
CASSLQGQGYEQYF
TGTGCCAGCAGCCTACAAGGCCAGGGGTACGAGCAGTACTTC
>TRBJ1-2|NA|NA|TRBV5-1
CASSLPSGGYGYTF
TGCGCCAGCAGCTTACCATCGGGGGGCTATGGCTACACCTTC
>TRBJ2-1|TRBD2|NA|TRBV5-4
CASSPSTSGKRNEQFF
TGTGCCAGCAGCCCATCGACTAGCGGGAAAAGGAATGAGCAGTTCTTC
>TRBJ2-5|NA|once|TRBV7-9
CASSLVYQETQYF
TGTGCCAGCAGCTTAGTTTACCAAGAGACCCAGTACTTC
>TRBJ2-5|NA|NA|TRBV4-2
CASSQAGAQPQETQYF
TGTGCCAGCAGCCAAGCCGGGGCCCAACCCCAAGAGACCCAGTACTTC
>TRBJ1-1|TRBD1|NA|TRBV5-6
CASSLTGGNTEAFF
TGTGCCAGCAGCTTGACAGGGGGGAACACTGAAGCTTTCTTT
>TRBJ2-7|TRBD2|NA|TRBV5-4
CASSLVAGGSYEQYF
TGTGCCAGCAGCTTGGTCGCGGGAGGCTCCTACGAGCAGTACTTC
>TRBJ1-4|NA|NA|TRBV7-2
CASSLPSNSKLFF
TGTGCCAGCAGCTTACCTTCTAATAGTAAACTGTTTTTT
>TRBJ2-1|NA|NA|TRBV5-1
CASSTISSYNEQFF
TGCGCCAGCAGCACGATAAGCTCCTACAATGAGCAGTTCTTC
>TRBJ2-2|NA|NA|TRBV9
CASSQGPSTGELFF
TGTGCCAGCAGCCAGGGACCTAGCACCGGGGAGCTGTTTTTT
>TRBJ2-3|NA|NA|TRBV7-2
CASSLGVIRATDTQYF
TGTGCCAGCAGCTTAGGTGTTATTCGGGCCACAGATACGCAGTATTTT
>TRBJ2-7|NA|NA|TRBV6-5
CASSYVADGGSYEQYF
TGTGCCAGCAGTTACGTCGCGGACGGCGGCTCCTACGAGCAGTACTTC
>TRBJ1-1|TRBD1|NA|TRBV29-1
CSVAPRTGGNTEAFF
TGCAGCGTTGCCCCGCGGACAGGAGGGAACACTGAAGCTTTCTTT
>TRBJ2-7|NA|NA|TRBV5-6
CASSSRATGIKNEQYF
TGTGCCAGCAGCTCCCGAGCAACCGGGATCAAGAACGAGCAGTACTTC
>TRBJ1-2|NA|NA|TRBV2
CASSESGGYTF
TGTGCCAGCAGTGAAAGCGGCGGCTACACCTTC
>TRBJ2-7|NA|NA|TRBV28
CASTLRTEQYF
TGTGCCAGCACCCTCAGAACCGAGCAGTACTTC
>TRBJ2-7|NA|NA|TRBV30
CAWSLEAEQYF
TGTGCCTGGAGCCTAGAGGCGGAGCAGTACTTC
>TRBJ2-1|NA|NA|TRBV20-1
CSGGGYNEQFF
TGCAGTGGAGGGGGCTACAATGAGCAGTTCTTC
>TRBJ2-7|TRBD2|once|TRBV28
CASSSVSGRSHEQYF
TGTGCCAGCAGTTCCGTTAGCGGGAGGTCCCACGAGCAGTACTTC
>TRBJ2-4|NA|NA|TRBV9
CASSAGARENIQYF
TGTGCCAGCAGCGCGGGCGCCCGTGAAAACATTCAGTACTTC
>TRBJ2-3|TRBD1|once|TRBV11-3
CASSLAGTGADTQYF
TGTGCCAGCAGCTTAGCCGGGACAGGGGCAGATACGCAGTATTTT
>TRBJ2-7|NA|NA|TRBV30
CAWSGSRGYEQYF
TGTGCCTGGAGTGGGAGCCGCGGCTACGAGCAGTACTTC
>TRBJ2-1|NA|NA|TRBV18
CASSPPDATYNEQFF
TGTGCCAGCTCACCACCGGACGCCACCTACAATGAGCAGTTCTTC
>TRBJ1-5|NA|NA|TRBV19
CASTPRGSDVGQHF
TGTGCCAGTACCCCACGGGGTTCAGACGTAGGTCAGCATTTT
>TRBJ2-2|TRBD1|NA|TRBV25-1
CASGPTGTGVPGELFF
TGTGCCAGCGGCCCAACCGGGACAGGGGTCCCCGGGGAGCTGTTTTTT
>TRBJ1-1|NA|NA|TRBV6-6
CASSYPSGTEAFF
TGTGCCAGCAGTTACCCCTCGGGGACTGAAGCTTTCTTT
>TRBJ2-3|TRBD2|once|TRBV7-2
CASSFVAGVVPDTQYF
TGTGCCAGCAGCTTCGTAGCGGGAGTGGTTCCAGATACGCAGTATTTT
>TRBJ2-1|TRBD2|NA|TRBV19
CASTAGRPSYNEQFF
TGTGCCAGTACCGCCGGGAGGCCCTCCTACAATGAGCAGTTCTTC
>TRBJ2-5|NA|NA|TRBV29-1
CSVEGGHQETQYF
TGCAGCGTTGAAGGCGGTCACCAAGAGACCCAGTACTTC
>TRBJ1-5|NA|NA|TRBV6-4
CASSDEDLGDQPQHF
TGTGCCAGCAGTGACGAAGACTTGGGTGATCAGCCCCAGCATTTT
>TRBJ1-3|NA|NA|TRBV28
CASSPFRRNTIYF
TGTGCCAGCAGCCCTTTTCGTCGAAACACCATATATTTT
>TRBJ1-1|NA|NA|TRBV4-1
CASARGGGWVTEAFF
TGCGCCAGCGCGAGGGGAGGGGGATGGGTAACTGAAGCTTTCTTT
>TRBJ2-5|NA|NA|TRBV7-2
CASSLNLAETQYF
TGTGCCAGCAGCTTAAATTTGGCGGAGACCCAGTACTTC
>TRBJ2-3|NA|once|TRBV6-4
CASSAGSRLYF
TGTGCCAGCAGCGCAGGGTCACGTCTGTATTTT
>TRBJ2-5|NA|NA|TRBV6-5
CASSYSPDQETQYF
TGTGCCAGCAGTTACTCCCCAGATCAAGAGACCCAGTACTTC
>TRBJ2-5|TRBD1|NA|TRBV7-2
CASSLRYRDRNQETQYF
TGTGCCAGCAGCTTACGATACCGGGACAGAAACCAAGAGACCCAGTACTTC
>TRBJ2-5|NA|NA|TRBV7-6
CASSPIRQTQYF
TGTGCCAGCAGCCCAATCCGCCAGACCCAGTACTTC
>TRBJ1-1|TRBD1|NA|TRBV25-1
CASSETGSTEAFF
TGTGCCAGCAGTGAGACAGGGTCCACTGAAGCTTTCTTT
>TRBJ2-3|NA|NA|TRBV10-3
CAISEGQQGTDTQYF
TGTGCCATCAGTGAGGGGCAGCAGGGGACAGATACGCAGTATTTT